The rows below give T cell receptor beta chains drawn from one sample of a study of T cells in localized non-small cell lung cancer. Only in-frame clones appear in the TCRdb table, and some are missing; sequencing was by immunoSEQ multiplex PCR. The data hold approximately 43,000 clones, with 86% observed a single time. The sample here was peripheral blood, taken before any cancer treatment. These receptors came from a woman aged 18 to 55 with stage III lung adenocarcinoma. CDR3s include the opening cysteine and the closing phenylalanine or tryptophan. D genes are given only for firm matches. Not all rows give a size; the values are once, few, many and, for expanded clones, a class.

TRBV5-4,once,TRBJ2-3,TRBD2,TGTGCCAGCAGCTTGGGACGGGGGGGCCGGGATACGCAGTATTTT,CASSLGRGGRDTQYF
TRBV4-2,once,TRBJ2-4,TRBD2,TGTGCCAGCAGCCAAGGACTAGCGGGGGCCATTCAGTACTTC,CASSQGLAGAIQYF
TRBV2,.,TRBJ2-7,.,TGTGCCAGCAGTGAAGGCCCCACGGACGAGCAGTACTTC,CASSEGPTDEQYF
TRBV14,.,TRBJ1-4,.,TGTGCCAGCAGCCAAGATCTTGAAAAACTGTTTTTT,CASSQDLEKLFF
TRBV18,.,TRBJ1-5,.,TGTGCCAGCTCACCGGGTAGCAGGACCCAGCCCCAGCATTTT,CASSPGSRTQPQHF
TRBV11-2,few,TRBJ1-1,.,TGTGCCAGCAGCTTAAGGGGAGGAAGTGGCACTGAAGCTTTCTTT,CASSLRGGSGTEAFF
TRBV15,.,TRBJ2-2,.,TGTGCCACCAGCAGAGATAACACCGGGGAGCTGTTTTTT,CATSRDNTGELFF
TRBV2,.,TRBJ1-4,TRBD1,TGTGCCAGCAGTCACCGGACAGGGGCAGGTGAAAAACTGTTTTTT,CASSHRTGAGEKLFF
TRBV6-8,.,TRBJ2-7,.,TGTGCCAGCAGTTATTACGACATCCAGGCCGGGGGGCAGTACTTC,CASSYYDIQAGGQYF
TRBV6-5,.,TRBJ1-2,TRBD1,TGTGCCAGCAGCCCTACAGGGGTCTATGGCTACACCTTC,CASSPTGVYGYTF
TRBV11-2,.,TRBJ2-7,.,TGTGCCAGCAGCCACCAGAGTGGGGCCTACGAGCAGTACTTC,CASSHQSGAYEQYF
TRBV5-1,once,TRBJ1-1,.,TGCGCCAGCAGGGCTACCGGGGGCGGGGGTGAAGCTTTCTTT,CASRATGGGGEAFF
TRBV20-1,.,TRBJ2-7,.,TGCAGTGCTAAAGGGGGGTACGAGCAGTACTTC,CSAKGGYEQYF
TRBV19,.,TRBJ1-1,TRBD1,TGTGCCAGTAGTACCAGGGGGCGAACTGAAGCTTTCTTT,CASSTRGRTEAFF
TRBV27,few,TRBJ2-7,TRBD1,TGTGCCAGCAGTCTCCGGGACAGGGGGCTCGGCGAGCAGTACTTC,CASSLRDRGLGEQYF
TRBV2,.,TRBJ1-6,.,TGTGCCAGCAGCGGGGGCCTAAGCTCCTATAATTCACCCCTCCACTTT,CASSGGLSSYNSPLHF
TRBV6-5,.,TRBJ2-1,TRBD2,TGTGCCAGCAGTTACTCAAGGACTAGCGGGAGGAATGGGCAGTTCTTC,CASSYSRTSGRNGQFF
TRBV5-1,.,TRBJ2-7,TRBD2,TGCGCCAGCAGCTTGGCGGCTAGCGGGGGGGCCTCCACCTACGAGCAGTACTTC,CASSLAASGGASTYEQYF
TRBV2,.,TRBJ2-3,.,TGTGCCAGCAGTGACTTGCATACGCAGTATTTT,CASSDLHTQYF
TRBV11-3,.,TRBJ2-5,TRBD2,TGTGCCAGCTCCGCTAGCGGGGGCCAAGAGACCCAGTACTTC,CASSASGGQETQYF